The entry below gives a single TCR beta chain sequence along with its context. Methods used by the authors: Quantification of nucleated cells was approximated via reference gene primer amplification. Clones were read by immunoSEQ multiplex PCR, and TCRdb kept only the in-frame ones, dropping some. V and J calls and clone size are as listed in that table; D and trimming were resolved from the DNA. The table has approximately 70,000 clones, 91% seen once; the top ten hold 2% to 3%. The sample comes from a study of blood T cell repertoires in COVID-19. Study information: Samples taken during acute and convalescent COVID-19 were collected in the United States, Italy and Spain. Sample material is recorded as cDNA or gDNA derived from T cells, B-cell-depleted T cells, or PBMCs.

Recruited during active infection, patients (from Seattle) were subsequently followed longitudinally. Trimming shortened V by 4 bases and J by 2 bases, and 11 bases separated the two germline ends. Germline CDR1 and CDR2: MGHRA and YSYEKL. The CDR3 covers 15 residues. This chain connects TRBV4-1 to TRBJ2-2; no definite D call. This receptor was obtained from a man aged 50 or older with COVID-19, enrolled during active disease. The sequencing sample was made of peripheral blood. The CDR3 sequence is CASSLLTANTGELFF. CDR3 nucleotides: TGCGCCAGCAGCCTTCTCACAGCCAACACCGGGGAGCTGTTTTTT.